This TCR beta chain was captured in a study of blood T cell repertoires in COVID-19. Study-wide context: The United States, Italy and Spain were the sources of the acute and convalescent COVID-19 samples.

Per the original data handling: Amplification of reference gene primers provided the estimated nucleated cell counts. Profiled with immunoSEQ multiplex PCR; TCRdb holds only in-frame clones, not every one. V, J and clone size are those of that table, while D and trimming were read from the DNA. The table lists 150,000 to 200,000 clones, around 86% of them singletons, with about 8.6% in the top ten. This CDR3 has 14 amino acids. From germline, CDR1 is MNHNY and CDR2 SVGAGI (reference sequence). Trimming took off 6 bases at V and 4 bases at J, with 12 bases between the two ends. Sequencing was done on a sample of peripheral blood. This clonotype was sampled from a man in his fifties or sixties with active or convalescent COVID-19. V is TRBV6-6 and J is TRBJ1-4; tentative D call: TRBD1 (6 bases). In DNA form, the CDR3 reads TGTGCCAGCAGCAGGACAGTTAATAATGAAAAACTGTTTTTT. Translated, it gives CASSRTVNNEKLFF.